A selection of T cell receptor beta chains follows, all from one sample in a study of blood T cell repertoires in COVID-19. Clones were sequenced by immunoSEQ multiplex PCR, and TCRdb holds only the in-frame ones, with some missing. In the table there are 250,000 or so clones, about four fifths of which are singletons. Sequencing was done on a sample of PBMCs or T cells enriched from blood (not recorded which). The receptor set was obtained from a man aged 50-59 years who had recovered from COVID-19. Each CDR3 is given with its conserved first and last residue. D genes are given only for firm matches. Clone size is shown for a subset of rows, as once, few, many or a class of expanded clone.

CDR3aa: CAWSVLRMNTGELFF; CDR3nt: TGTGCCTGGAGTGTACTAAGGATGAACACCGGGGAGCTGTTTTTT; len: 15; j_gene: TRBJ2-2; d_gene: -; abundance: -; v_gene: TRBV30
CDR3aa: CASSPVPEKLFF; CDR3nt: TGTGCCAGCAGCCCGGTTCCTGAAAAACTGTTTTTT; len: 12; j_gene: TRBJ1-4; d_gene: -; abundance: -; v_gene: TRBV11-2
CDR3aa: CASKGRVSYNSPLHF; CDR3nt: TGTGCCAGCAAGGGGCGCGTCTCCTATAATTCACCCCTCCACTTT; len: 15; j_gene: TRBJ1-6; d_gene: -; abundance: -; v_gene: TRBV6-5
CDR3aa: CASGSGRETQYF; CDR3nt: TGTGCCAGTGGGTCAGGGCGGGAGACCCAGTACTTC; len: 12; j_gene: TRBJ2-5; d_gene: -; abundance: many; v_gene: TRBV27
CDR3aa: CASSLVRGIEDTQYF; CDR3nt: TGCGCCAGCAGCTTGGTTCGGGGGATCGAAGATACGCAGTATTTT; len: 15; j_gene: TRBJ2-3; d_gene: -; abundance: -; v_gene: TRBV5-1
CDR3aa: CASNIQSSYNSPLHF; CDR3nt: TGTGCCAGCAACATACAGAGCTCCTATAATTCACCCCTCCACTTT; len: 15; j_gene: TRBJ1-6; d_gene: -; abundance: once; v_gene: TRBV6-5
CDR3aa: CSAEQADTQYF; CDR3nt: TGCAGTGCTGAGCAGGCAGATACGCAGTATTTT; len: 11; j_gene: TRBJ2-3; d_gene: -; abundance: -; v_gene: TRBV20-1
CDR3aa: CASSETGQGTDTQYF; CDR3nt: TGCGCCAGCAGTGAGACTGGACAGGGAACAGATACGCAGTATTTT; len: 15; j_gene: TRBJ2-3; d_gene: TRBD1; abundance: once; v_gene: TRBV10-1
CDR3aa: CASSPGAAGGRWEQYF; CDR3nt: TGTGCCAGCAGCCCAGGGGCAGCGGGGGGCCGGTGGGAGCAGTACTTC; len: 16; j_gene: TRBJ2-7; d_gene: TRBD2; abundance: -; v_gene: TRBV7-8
CDR3aa: CASSPGGAQPQHF; CDR3nt: TGTGCCAGCAGCCCCGGGGGGGCACAGCCCCAGCATTTT; len: 13; j_gene: TRBJ1-5; d_gene: -; abundance: -; v_gene: TRBV5-6
CDR3aa: CASSFVGRTQHF; CDR3nt: TGTGCCAGCAGTTTTGTCGGCAGGACCCAGCATTTT; len: 12; j_gene: TRBJ1-5; d_gene: -; abundance: -; v_gene: TRBV28
CDR3aa: CASSSSTGDDGYTF; CDR3nt: TGTGCCAGCAGCTCGTCGACAGGGGATGACGGCTACACCTTC; len: 14; j_gene: TRBJ1-2; d_gene: TRBD1; abundance: -; v_gene: TRBV5-4